The T cell receptor beta chain under discussion was sequenced for a study of blood T cell repertoires in COVID-19. On the study more broadly: From the United States, Italy and Spain came samples of acute and convalescent COVID-19. PBMCs, B-cell-depleted T cells, or T cells provided the cDNA or gDNA that made up the material.

Original data processing: Estimation of nucleated cell counts relied on the amplification of reference gene primers. The protocol was immunoSEQ multiplex PCR, while the TCRdb copy is restricted to in-frame clones and leaves out a portion. The V and J calls and clone size were taken over from that table, and D and trimming were inferred from the DNA. The sample lists about 320,000 clones; around four fifths were seen once. Germline-derived CDR1 and CDR2 are MDHEN and SYDVKM. The germline V and J ends were trimmed by 6 bases and 8 bases, with 16 bases remaining between them. This CDR3 spans 14 amino acids.

This TCR was recovered from a woman between 50 and 59 years old with acute or convalescent COVID-19. The chain uses TRBV28 and TRBJ1-4; possible D gene TRBD1, 5 bases. The sample comprised peripheral blood. CDR3 protein: CASRAGGVAEKLFF. The CDR3 bases are TGTGCCAGCAGAGCCGGGGGTGTAGCAGAAAAACTGTTTTTT. The full variable domain, in which reference TRBV28 and TRBJ1-4 provide the parts outside the CDR3, is DVKVTQSSRYLVKRTGEKVFLECVQDMDHENMFWYRQDPGLGLRLIYFSYDVKMKEKGDIPEGYSVSREKKERFSLILESASTNQTSMYLCASRAGGVAEKLFFGSGTQLSVL.